This record concerns one T cell receptor beta chain sequence. V lost 1 base to trimming and J lost 4 bases; unmatched junction nucleotides: 9. In germline, CDR1 is MNHEY, CDR2 SVGAGI. The length of the CDR3 is 16 residues. This entry belongs to a study of blood T cell repertoires in COVID-19. On the study more broadly: The United States, Italy and Spain were the sources of the acute and convalescent COVID-19 samples. PBMCs, B-cell-depleted T cells, or T cells provided the cDNA or gDNA that made up the material.

Original analysis: How many nucleated cells were present was estimated from reference gene primer amplification. Produced via immunoSEQ multiplex PCR; TCRdb's table is partial and in-frame only. V and J calls and clone size are as listed in that table; D and trimming were resolved from the DNA. The profile covers fewer than 40,000 clones, with 60% to 80% appearing a single time and approximately 29% taken by the ten largest. This receptor was taken from a man aged 80 or over with acute or convalescent COVID-19. Sample: peripheral blood. The gene calls are TRBV6-5 and TRBJ1-2; 7 bases are a match to TRBD1. The CDR3 nucleotides are TGTGCCAGCAGTTACTTAGGGGTAGGGGGCCTCTATGGCTACACCTTC. Its protein product is CASSYLGVGGLYGYTF.